This TCR beta chain was recorded in a study of blood T cell repertoires in COVID-19. Study-wide context: Acute and convalescent COVID-19 specimens originated in the United States, Italy and Spain. The analysed material was cDNA or gDNA that came from T cells, B-cell-depleted T cells, or PBMCs.

Original analysis: Reference gene primer amplification in the assay estimated nucleated cell counts. The table came from immunoSEQ multiplex PCR; TCRdb's copy has only in-frame clones and leaves some out. The V and J calls and clone size are taken from that table; D and trimming were inferred from the DNA. Among 270,000 or so clones listed, approximately 81% were seen once. This CDR3 spans 14 amino acids. V shed 4 bases and J 6 bases; nucleotides not matched to a gene: 7. Germline CDR1 reads SGHRS; CDR2 reads YFSETQ. This sequence was found in a woman aged 60 to 75 with active or convalescent COVID-19. The chain links TRBV5-1 to TRBJ2-1; the match to TRBD1 covers 7 bases. The source material was peripheral blood. The CDR3 bases are TGCGCCAGCAGCAATCGACAGGGCAGCAATGAGCAGTTCTTC. Translated: CASSNRQGSNEQFF.